This entry describes one T cell receptor beta chain. The record originates from a study of technical replicates of blood from a few donors. The CDR3 consists of 14 residues. Germline V lookup: CDR1 SGHVS, CDR2 FQNEAQ. V shed 2 bases and J 5 bases; nucleotides not matched to a gene: 5. Sequencing was performed with immunoSEQ multiplex PCR; in TCRdb, only in-frame clones are kept and a portion is missing. The profile shows approximately 93,000 clones, roughly 94% of them singletons. Sequencing was done on a sample of T cells isolated from PBMCs. The chain recombines TRBV7-8 with TRBJ1-1; 7 bases agree with TRBD1. The receptor comes from a human donor in good health. The CDR3 is CASSLIDRVTEAFF. DNA for the CDR3: TGTGCCAGCAGCTTAATAGACAGGGTGACTGAAGCTTTCTTT.